This TCR beta chain stems from a study of CD8+CD57+ T cells in acquired aplastic anemia. This clonotype was seen many times. What it recognizes is unknown. Patients selected for sequencing had displayed CD8+CD57+ cell expansion by flow cytometry. Study observations and caveats: Patients and controls turned out to have approximately 29 CD8+ CDR3 sequences in common.

Template material for TCR beta VDJ and CDR3 profiling consisted of genomic DNA. TCRdb reprocessed the reads via MiXCR and lists one record per CDR3 protein. The sample shows 400,000 to 600,000 distinct CDR3 sequences, over 25% of them seen only once. The clonotype comes from a human donor with aplastic anemia. Sequences were obtained from sorted CD4+, CD8+, or CD8+CD57+ T cells (not recorded which) from PBMCs.

CDR3 sequence (DNA): TGTGCCAGTAGTGGAATCCGGGACAGCACCTACGAGCAGTACTTC. Amino acid sequence: CASSGIRDSTYEQYF. The chain has TRBV19 and TRBJ2-7, with TRBD1 matching over 7 bases. CDR3 size: 15 residues. With V trimmed by 5 bases and J by 2 bases, 9 bases remained unmatched. Per germline, CDR1 LNHDA and CDR2 SQIVND (reference sequence). The variable domain in full, completed from reference TRBV19 and TRBJ2-7, reads DGGITQSPKYLFRKEGQNVTLSCEQNLNHDAMYWYRQDPGQGLRLIYYSQIVNDFQKGDIAEGYSVSREKKESFPLTVTSAQKNPTAFYLCASSGIRDSTYEQYFGPGTRLTVT.